This is a list of T cell receptor beta chains from one sample in a study of PD-1 blockade in classical Hodgkin lymphoma. Clones were read by immunoSEQ multiplex PCR, and TCRdb kept only the in-frame ones, dropping some. The sample consists of 35,000 to 50,000 clones, less than 80% of them appearing once. The sample in question was peripheral blood mononuclear cells (PBMCs), obtained at baseline. These receptors all come from a human donor with classical Hodgkin lymphoma. The CDR3 runs from the conserved cysteine through the conserved F or W. D genes are given only for firm matches. Rows may omit the clone size; those that give it use once, few, many or a size class.

clone_size: -; d_call: -; j_call: TRBJ2-3; v_call: TRBV27; cdr3_nt: TGTGCCAGCAGTTTATTCCAATACACAGATACGCAGTATTTT; cdr3_aa: CASSLFQYTDTQYF
clone_size: few; d_call: TRBD1; j_call: TRBJ1-1; v_call: TRBV4-1; cdr3_nt: TGCGCCAGCAGCCAAACGGGACAGGGGGCGACTGAAGCTTTCTTT; cdr3_aa: CASSQTGQGATEAFF
clone_size: few; d_call: -; j_call: TRBJ2-5; v_call: TRBV9; cdr3_nt: TGTGCCAGCAGCGTCCAGGGCCAGGGGGAGACCCAGTACTTC; cdr3_aa: CASSVQGQGETQYF
clone_size: -; d_call: -; j_call: TRBJ1-1; v_call: TRBV19; cdr3_nt: TGTGCCAGTAGTATCCTCTACGGGAACACTGAAGCTTTCTTT; cdr3_aa: CASSILYGNTEAFF
clone_size: -; d_call: TRBD1; j_call: TRBJ2-5; v_call: TRBV6-5; cdr3_nt: TGTGCCAGCAGTTACTCCAGGGGGCCAGAGACCCAGTACTTC; cdr3_aa: CASSYSRGPETQYF
clone_size: -; d_call: -; j_call: TRBJ1-4; v_call: TRBV5-4; cdr3_nt: TGTGCCAGCAGCCGAGGAAAGGGGTTTAATGAAAAACTGTTTTTT; cdr3_aa: CASSRGKGFNEKLFF
clone_size: -; d_call: TRBD1; j_call: TRBJ1-1; v_call: TRBV5-5; cdr3_nt: TGTGCCAGCAGCCATGGGGCGGGCAGGGGGATTGAAGCTTTCTTT; cdr3_aa: CASSHGAGRGIEAFF
clone_size: -; d_call: TRBD2; j_call: TRBJ2-3; v_call: TRBV28; cdr3_nt: TGTGCCAGCAGTCGGGAGGGGCGGACAGATACGCAGTATTTT; cdr3_aa: CASSREGRTDTQYF
clone_size: -; d_call: -; j_call: TRBJ2-7; v_call: TRBV2; cdr3_nt: TGTGCCAGCAGTGAACCAGCAGGGGAGGCCTACGAGCAGTACTTC; cdr3_aa: CASSEPAGEAYEQYF
clone_size: -; d_call: -; j_call: TRBJ2-5; v_call: TRBV18; cdr3_nt: TGTGCCAGCTCACCTACCGTAGAGACCCAGTACTTC; cdr3_aa: CASSPTVETQYF
clone_size: -; d_call: -; j_call: TRBJ1-6; v_call: TRBV2; cdr3_nt: TGTGCCAGCAGTGAACTCGTGGGAGATTATAATTCACCCCTCCACTTT; cdr3_aa: CASSELVGDYNSPLHF
clone_size: -; d_call: -; j_call: TRBJ2-1; v_call: TRBV5-3; cdr3_nt: TGTGCCAGAAGCTTGGTCCCCCACCGAGAGGGGTACAATGAGCAGTTCTTC; cdr3_aa: CARSLVPHREGYNEQFF
clone_size: -; d_call: -; j_call: TRBJ1-3; v_call: TRBV9; cdr3_nt: TGTGCCAGCAGCGTAGACAGGGATGGAAACACCATATATTTT; cdr3_aa: CASSVDRDGNTIYF
clone_size: -; d_call: -; j_call: TRBJ1-5; v_call: TRBV5-5; cdr3_nt: TGTGCCAGCAGCTTGGATGTCAATAGCAATCAGCCCCAGCATTTT; cdr3_aa: CASSLDVNSNQPQHF
clone_size: -; d_call: TRBD2; j_call: TRBJ2-1; v_call: TRBV7-6; cdr3_nt: TGTGCCAGCAGCACCGGACTAGCGGGAGCGTTTCGGAAACACAATGAGCAGTTCTTC; cdr3_aa: CASSTGLAGAFRKHNEQFF
clone_size: -; d_call: -; j_call: TRBJ1-2; v_call: TRBV6-1; cdr3_nt: TGTGCCAGCAGTGTTGCAAGGAGGGGTAACTACCATGGCTACACCTTC; cdr3_aa: CASSVARRGNYHGYTF
clone_size: -; d_call: -; j_call: TRBJ1-1; v_call: TRBV21-1; cdr3_nt: TGTGCCAGTTTCCCCCGTGGGACCCCGAGGGCCGGCACTGAAGCTTTCTTT; cdr3_aa: CASFPRGTPRAGTEAFF
clone_size: -; d_call: TRBD2; j_call: TRBJ2-1; v_call: TRBV30; cdr3_nt: TGTGCCTGGAGTCCCCATTCGGGACTAGCGGGACTAGGGCAGTTCTTC; cdr3_aa: CAWSPHSGLAGLGQFF
clone_size: -; d_call: TRBD1; j_call: TRBJ1-2; v_call: TRBV4-1; cdr3_nt: TGCGCCAGCAGACCGGGACAGAACTATGGCTACACCTTC; cdr3_aa: CASRPGQNYGYTF
clone_size: many; d_call: TRBD2; j_call: TRBJ2-7; v_call: TRBV15; cdr3_nt: TGTGCCACCAGCAGAGACGGGAGGCCAGGTAGGGAGCAGTACTTC; cdr3_aa: CATSRDGRPGREQYF
clone_size: medium-sized; d_call: TRBD2; j_call: TRBJ2-1; v_call: TRBV15; cdr3_nt: TGTGCCACCAGCAGAACACACCTAGCGGGGCAGTTCTTC; cdr3_aa: CATSRTHLAGQFF
clone_size: -; d_call: -; j_call: TRBJ2-7; v_call: TRBV28; cdr3_nt: TGTGCCAGCAGTTTACTATGGGAGCAGTACTTC; cdr3_aa: CASSLLWEQYF
clone_size: -; d_call: TRBD2; j_call: TRBJ2-2; v_call: TRBV11-2; cdr3_nt: TGTGCCAGCAGCCCAAGACTAGCGGGAGATCCCCCCGGGGAGCTGTTTTTT; cdr3_aa: CASSPRLAGDPPGELFF
clone_size: few; d_call: -; j_call: TRBJ1-2; v_call: TRBV4-1; cdr3_nt: TGCGCCAGCAGCCAAGTAGACTTCCTGGGGGTTAACTATGGCTACACCTTC; cdr3_aa: CASSQVDFLGVNYGYTF
clone_size: -; d_call: -; j_call: TRBJ1-4; v_call: TRBV6-1; cdr3_nt: TGTGCCAGCAGAGAAATTAACTTCCCAACTAATGAAAAACTGTTTTTT; cdr3_aa: CASREINFPTNEKLFF
clone_size: -; d_call: -; j_call: TRBJ1-3; v_call: TRBV7-8; cdr3_nt: TGTGCCAGCAGCTTACGGGAAATTGGAAACACCATATATTTT; cdr3_aa: CASSLREIGNTIYF
clone_size: -; d_call: TRBD1; j_call: TRBJ2-3; v_call: TRBV29-1; cdr3_nt: TGCAGCGTTCTTAAACAGGGGATCACAGATACGCAGTATTTT; cdr3_aa: CSVLKQGITDTQYF
clone_size: medium-sized; d_call: TRBD2; j_call: TRBJ2-1; v_call: TRBV5-4; cdr3_nt: TGTGCCAGCAGCCGGGAGGGGGAGCAGTTCTTC; cdr3_aa: CASSREGEQFF
clone_size: -; d_call: TRBD2; j_call: TRBJ2-7; v_call: TRBV19; cdr3_nt: TGTGCCAGTAGTATTAGGTCTAGCGGGGTTATCTACGAGCAGTACTTC; cdr3_aa: CASSIRSSGVIYEQYF
clone_size: -; d_call: -; j_call: TRBJ1-1; v_call: TRBV19; cdr3_nt: TGTGCCAGTAGTTCACGCAGGGATGGGGGAACTGAAGCTTTCTTT; cdr3_aa: CASSSRRDGGTEAFF